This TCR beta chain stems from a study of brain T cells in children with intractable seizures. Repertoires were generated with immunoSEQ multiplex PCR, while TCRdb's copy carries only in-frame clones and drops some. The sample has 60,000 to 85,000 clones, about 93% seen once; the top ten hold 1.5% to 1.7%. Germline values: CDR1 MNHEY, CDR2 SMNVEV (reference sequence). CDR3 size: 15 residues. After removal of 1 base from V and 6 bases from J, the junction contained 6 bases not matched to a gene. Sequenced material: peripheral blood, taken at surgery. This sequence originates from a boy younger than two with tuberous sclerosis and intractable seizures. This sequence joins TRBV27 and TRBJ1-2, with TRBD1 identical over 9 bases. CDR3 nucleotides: TGTGCCAGCAGTTTATATAGGACAGGGGCGAATGGCTACACCTTC. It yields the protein CASSLYRTGANGYTF.